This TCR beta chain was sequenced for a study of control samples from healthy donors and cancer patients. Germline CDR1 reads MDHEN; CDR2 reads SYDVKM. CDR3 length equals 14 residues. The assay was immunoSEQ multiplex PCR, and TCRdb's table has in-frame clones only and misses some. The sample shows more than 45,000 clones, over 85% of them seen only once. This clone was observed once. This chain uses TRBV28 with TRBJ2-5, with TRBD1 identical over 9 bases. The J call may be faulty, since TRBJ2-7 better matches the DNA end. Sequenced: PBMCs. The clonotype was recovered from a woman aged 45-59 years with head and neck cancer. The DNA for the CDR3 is TGTGCCAGCAGTTTCCCGGGACAGGGTAACGAGCAGTACTTC. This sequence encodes CASSFPGQGNEQYF.